These T cell receptor beta chains were read from a single sample in a study of beta chain features in type 1 diabetes. The repertoire was sequenced with immunoSEQ multiplex PCR; TCRdb's copy has only in-frame clones and lacks some. This table has 300,000 to 450,000 clones, roughly 12% appearing once. The sample consisted of naive CD4+ T cells from blood. These receptors came from a man younger than 30 in good health. Each CDR3 is given with its conserved first and last residue. The D gene is left open where the match is weak. For some rows the clone size is stated as once, few or many, or as a class when expanded; others skip it.

D: -; V: TRBV4-3; J: TRBJ1-5; size: -; CDR3: CASSQSIRSGSNQPQHF; DNA: TGCGCCAGCAGCCAAAGTATCCGGTCAGGGAGCAATCAGCCCCAGCATTTT
D: TRBD1; V: TRBV6-5; J: TRBJ1-2; size: -; CDR3: CASRDRGLSGYTF; DNA: TGTGCCAGCAGGGACAGGGGGTTGAGTGGCTACACCTTC
D: TRBD1; V: TRBV19; J: TRBJ2-7; size: few; CDR3: CASSIGAHSGQNFLNF; DNA: TGTGCCAGTAGTATCGGCGCCCACTCGGGACAGAATTTTCTCAACTTC
D: -; V: TRBV18; J: TRBJ1-2; size: -; CDR3: CASSPDTDYGYTF; DNA: TGTGCCAGCTCGCCCGACACTGACTATGGCTACACCTTC
D: -; V: TRBV28; J: TRBJ2-3; size: -; CDR3: CATWRGLTDTQYF; DNA: TGTGCCACGTGGAGGGGGCTCACAGATACGCAGTATTTT
D: -; V: TRBV5-4; J: TRBJ1-2; size: few; CDR3: CASSLTGTGSGYTF; DNA: TGTGCCAGCAGCTTGACAGGGACGGGGAGCGGCTACACCTTC
D: -; V: TRBV25-1; J: TRBJ2-7; size: -; CDR3: CASSELGAVSYEQYF; DNA: TGTGCCAGCAGTGAATTGGGGGCGGTCTCCTACGAGCAGTACTTC
D: TRBD1; V: TRBV5-8; J: TRBJ1-2; size: -; CDR3: CASSPGDRGNGYTF; DNA: TGTGCCAGCAGCCCGGGGGACAGGGGGAATGGCTACACCTTC
D: TRBD2; V: TRBV7-8; J: TRBJ2-5; size: few; CDR3: CASSLGGALQETQYF; DNA: TGTGCCAGCAGCCTCGGGGGGGCACTCCAAGAGACCCAGTACTTC
D: TRBD1; V: TRBV10-3; J: TRBJ2-3; size: -; CDR3: CAMAKEGGRDTQYF; DNA: TGTGCCATGGCTAAAGAAGGGGGCAGGGATACGCAGTATTTT
D: -; V: TRBV10-3; J: TRBJ2-1; size: -; CDR3: CAISERAGRNEQFF; DNA: TGTGCCATCAGTGAGAGGGCAGGGCGTAATGAGCAGTTCTTC
D: -; V: TRBV27; J: TRBJ1-1; size: -; CDR3: CASSFLSRNTEAFF; DNA: TGTGCCAGCAGTTTCCTCTCGAGGAACACTGAAGCTTTCTTT
D: TRBD2; V: TRBV6-5; J: TRBJ2-7; size: few; CDR3: CASSGGGGYEQYF; DNA: TGTGCCAGCAGTGGCGGGGGGGGCTACGAGCAGTACTTC
D: TRBD1; V: TRBV6-1; J: TRBJ2-7; size: few; CDR3: CASSRQGSYEQYF; DNA: TGTGCCAGCAGCCGACAGGGAAGCTACGAGCAGTACTTC
D: -; V: TRBV14; J: TRBJ1-2; size: few; CDR3: CASSQSGYGYTF; DNA: TGTGCCAGCAGCCAGTCGGGATACGGCTACACCTTC
D: TRBD1; V: TRBV7-3; J: TRBJ2-1; size: few; CDR3: CASSLNLSPSYDRVDEQFF; DNA: TGTGCCAGCAGCTTAAACCTCAGCCCCTCTTACGACAGGGTGGATGAGCAGTTCTTC
D: -; V: TRBV11-3; J: TRBJ1-1; size: -; CDR3: CASSSDLTSGEAFF; DNA: TGTGCCAGCAGCTCCGACCTCACTTCGGGTGAAGCTTTCTTT
D: TRBD1; V: TRBV5-8; J: TRBJ2-3; size: few; CDR3: CASSLKQGAGITQYF; DNA: TGTGCCAGCAGTCTTAAACAGGGGGCTGGGATTACGCAGTATTTT
D: -; V: TRBV30; J: TRBJ2-7; size: few; CDR3: CAWSPRNEQYF; DNA: TGTGCCTGGAGCCCTAGGAACGAGCAGTACTTC
D: TRBD2; V: TRBV7-9; J: TRBJ2-1; size: -; CDR3: CATPTAGGDEQFF; DNA: TGTGCCACCCCCACTGCGGGAGGGGATGAGCAGTTCTTC
D: -; V: TRBV5-4; J: TRBJ1-1; size: -; CDR3: CASSRQSEAFF; DNA: TGTGCCAGCAGCCGACAATCTGAAGCTTTCTTT
D: -; V: TRBV18; J: TRBJ1-2; size: -; CDR3: CASSPRDRDYGYTF; DNA: TGTGCCAGCTCACCCAGGGATAGAGACTATGGCTACACCTTC
D: -; V: TRBV5-4; J: TRBJ1-2; size: few; CDR3: CASSLVISYGYTF; DNA: TGTGCCAGCAGCTTGGTAATTTCGTATGGCTACACCTTC
D: TRBD1; V: TRBV14; J: TRBJ2-7; size: few; CDR3: CASSQGTGGSWEQYF; DNA: TGTGCCAGCAGCCAAGGGACAGGGGGGTCCTGGGAGCAGTACTTC
D: TRBD1; V: TRBV29-1; J: TRBJ1-2; size: few; CDR3: CSVEGTAYGYTF; DNA: TGCAGCGTTGAGGGGACAGCCTATGGCTACACCTTC
D: -; V: TRBV30; J: TRBJ2-7; size: -; CDR3: CAWSRRRGLGYEQYF; DNA: TGTGCCTGGAGCCGAAGAAGGGGGTTGGGCTACGAGCAGTACTTC
D: -; V: TRBV10-3; J: TRBJ1-2; size: few; CDR3: CAIRWNDSPNYGYTF; DNA: TGTGCCATCAGATGGAATGACAGTCCCAACTATGGCTACACCTTC
D: -; V: TRBV10-3; J: TRBJ1-4; size: few; CDR3: CAISESARANEKLFF; DNA: TGTGCCATCAGTGAGTCCGCCCGGGCTAATGAAAAACTGTTTTTT
D: -; V: TRBV29-1; J: TRBJ1-1; size: few; CDR3: CSVEGHMNTEAFF; DNA: TGCAGCGTTGAAGGCCACATGAACACTGAAGCTTTCTTT
D: -; V: TRBV27; J: TRBJ2-5; size: -; CDR3: CASSPFLGTQYF; DNA: TGTGCCAGCAGTCCCTTCCTCGGGACCCAGTACTTC
D: TRBD1; V: TRBV5-1; J: TRBJ2-7; size: few; CDR3: CASSGDSPYEQYF; DNA: TGCGCCAGCAGCGGGGACAGCCCCTACGAGCAGTACTTC